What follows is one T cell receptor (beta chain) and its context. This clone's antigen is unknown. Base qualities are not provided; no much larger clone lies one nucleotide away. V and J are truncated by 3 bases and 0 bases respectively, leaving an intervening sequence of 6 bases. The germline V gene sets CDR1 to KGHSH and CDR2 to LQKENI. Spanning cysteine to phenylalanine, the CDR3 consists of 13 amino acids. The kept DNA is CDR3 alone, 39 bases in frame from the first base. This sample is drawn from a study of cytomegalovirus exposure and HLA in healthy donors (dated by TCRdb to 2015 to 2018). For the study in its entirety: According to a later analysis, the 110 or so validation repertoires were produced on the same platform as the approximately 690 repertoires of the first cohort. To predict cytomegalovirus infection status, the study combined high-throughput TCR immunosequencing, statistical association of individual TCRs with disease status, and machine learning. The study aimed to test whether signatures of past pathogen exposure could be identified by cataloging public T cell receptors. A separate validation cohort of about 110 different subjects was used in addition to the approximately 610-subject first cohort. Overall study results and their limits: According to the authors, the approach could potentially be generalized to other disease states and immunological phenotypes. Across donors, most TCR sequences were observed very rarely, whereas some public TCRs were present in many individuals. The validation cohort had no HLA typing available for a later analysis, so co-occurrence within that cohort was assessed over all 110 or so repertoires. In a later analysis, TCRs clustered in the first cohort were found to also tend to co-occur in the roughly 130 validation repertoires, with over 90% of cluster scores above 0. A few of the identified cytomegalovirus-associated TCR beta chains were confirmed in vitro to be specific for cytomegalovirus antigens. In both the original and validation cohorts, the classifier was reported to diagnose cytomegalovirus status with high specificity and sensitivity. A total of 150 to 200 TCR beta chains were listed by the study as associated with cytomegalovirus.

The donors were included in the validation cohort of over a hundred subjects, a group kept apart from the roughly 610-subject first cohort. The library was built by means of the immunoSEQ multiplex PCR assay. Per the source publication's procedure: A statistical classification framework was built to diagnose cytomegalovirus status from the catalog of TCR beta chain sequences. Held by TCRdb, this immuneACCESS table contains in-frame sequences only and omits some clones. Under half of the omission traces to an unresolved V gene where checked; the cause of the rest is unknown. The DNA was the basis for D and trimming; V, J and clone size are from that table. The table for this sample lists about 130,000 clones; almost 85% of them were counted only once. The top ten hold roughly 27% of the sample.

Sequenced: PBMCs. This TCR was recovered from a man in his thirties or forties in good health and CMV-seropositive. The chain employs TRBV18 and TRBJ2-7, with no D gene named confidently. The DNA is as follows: TGTGCCAGCTCACCGTTAGCCTCCTACGAGCAGTACTTC. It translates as CASSPLASYEQYF.